This T cell receptor beta chain was observed in a study of molecular identifiers for immune sequencing clone quantification. This clonotype was recorded many times. As yet, its antigen is unknown. The CDR3 spans 12 residues. The germline V gene encodes CDR1 GTSNPN and CDR2 SVGIG (reference sequence). Trimming took 3 bases from V and 9 from J, leaving 12 bases between them. Study results and limitations: Clones above 20 RNA copies contained over 98% of effector molecules and under 1% of naive molecules.

TCRdb fed the PCR reads into MiXCR, producing one record per CDR3 protein. Of about 510,000 distinct CDR3 sequences listed, 20% to 25% are singletons. J is TRBJ2-1 and V is TRBV30; no clear D gene. The sequenced material came from naive CD8+ T cells from blood, with Jurkat cell RNA spiked in. Noted subset: FACS-sorted CD8+CD4-CCR7+CD45RA+ naive T cells. The source of this sequence is a human donor in good health. Some libraries in this study had Jurkat cell RNA spiked in. The CDR3 sequence is CAWSPGWAEQFF. CDR3 DNA sequence: TGTGCCTGGAGCCCAGGATGGGCTGAGCAGTTCTTC.